The present T cell receptor (beta chain) was sequenced within a study of blood T cell repertoires in COVID-19. Study information: The samples span acute and convalescent COVID-19 from the United States, Italy and Spain. From T cells, B-cell-depleted T cells, or PBMCs came the material, which was cDNA or gDNA.

Authors' processing steps: Using reference gene primer amplification, nucleated cell counts were estimated. Using immunoSEQ multiplex PCR, the repertoire was profiled, and TCRdb retains in-frame clones only, with some absent. The V and J calls and clone size were taken over from that table, and D and trimming were inferred from the DNA. This table holds 200,000 to 300,000 clones, around four fifths found once. Losses at the gene ends were 3 bases for V and 12 bases for J; bases not matched to a gene: 11. The length of the CDR3 is 15 residues. Germline CDR1 MNHEY, CDR2 SVGAGI. The sample taken for sequencing was peripheral blood. The sequence derives from a man aged 60 to 75 with acute or convalescent COVID-19. V usage is TRBV6-5 and J usage is TRBJ2-1, with 10 bases identical to TRBD2. CDR3 sequence reads: CASSYGLAGVGGQFF. The CDR3 DNA sequence: TGTGCCAGCAGTTATGGGCTAGCGGGAGTGGGTGGGCAGTTCTTC.